This TCR beta chain came from a study of naive and memory T cell subsets. The study, taken as a whole, reports: More TCRs at tuberculin sites were read as hypersensitivity T cell infiltration.

Sample treatment: skin biopsy from PPD injection site in Mantoux-positive individual. The library had UMIs added by 3' ligation of an oligonucleotide to TCR cDNA. Individuals with a positive Mantoux test gave biopsies from PPD-injected skin. Reverse transcription used DNase-treated unsorted total RNA, aiming for about 1 to 1000 ng. Amplification of ligated cDNA took four PCR rounds with SP2 and nested alpha and beta constant primers. Blood and skin TCR RNA was reverse transcribed with alpha and beta constant primers. In TCRdb, the UMI-ligation and nested PCR reads were re-called with MiXCR into one record per CDR3 protein. The data hold tens of thousands of distinct CDR3 sequences, with roughly 7.3% observed a single time. In the case of this clonotype: Its antigen is unknown.

The sample was skin, taken from a tuberculin skin test site. The sequence came from an adult in good health.

CDR3 protein: CASSSGTVNYGYTF. The CDR3 region has the DNA TGTGCCAGCAGCTCTGGGACAGTCAACTATGGCTACACCTTC. The rearrangement links TRBV11-2 to TRBJ1-2; 7 bases map to TRBD1. Germline V gene sequence: CDR1 SGHAT, CDR2 FQNNGV. The CDR3 sequence is 14 residues long. V was pared by 4 bases and J by 2 bases, with 4 bases of the junction left unmatched.